Given below is one T cell receptor (beta chain) in context. Its antigen is unknown. This sample is part of a study of cytomegalovirus exposure and HLA in healthy donors. Germline CDR1 is SGHTA and CDR2 is FQGTGA. The length of the CDR3 is 15 residues. Trimming removed 5 bases from V and 2 bases from J, with 15 bases in between. The primer mix had 60 Vbeta and 13 Jbeta primers. Data came from immunoSEQ multiplex PCR; TCRdb stores just in-frame clones and leaves some out. The repertoire holds more than 130,000 clones, about four fifths seen once, with 2.5% to 3.5% in the top ten. Overall study results and limits: Confirmation in vitro established that three CMV-associated chains were specific for CMV antigens.

V usage is TRBV7-3 and J usage is TRBJ2-5; D is unclear. The TCR originated in a male donor in good health and CMV-seronegative. The material sequenced was PBMCs. CDR3 sequence (DNA): TGTGCCAGCAGCCTGGCGGCCACTCCGCAAGAGACCCAGTACTTC. This codes for CASSLAATPQETQYF.